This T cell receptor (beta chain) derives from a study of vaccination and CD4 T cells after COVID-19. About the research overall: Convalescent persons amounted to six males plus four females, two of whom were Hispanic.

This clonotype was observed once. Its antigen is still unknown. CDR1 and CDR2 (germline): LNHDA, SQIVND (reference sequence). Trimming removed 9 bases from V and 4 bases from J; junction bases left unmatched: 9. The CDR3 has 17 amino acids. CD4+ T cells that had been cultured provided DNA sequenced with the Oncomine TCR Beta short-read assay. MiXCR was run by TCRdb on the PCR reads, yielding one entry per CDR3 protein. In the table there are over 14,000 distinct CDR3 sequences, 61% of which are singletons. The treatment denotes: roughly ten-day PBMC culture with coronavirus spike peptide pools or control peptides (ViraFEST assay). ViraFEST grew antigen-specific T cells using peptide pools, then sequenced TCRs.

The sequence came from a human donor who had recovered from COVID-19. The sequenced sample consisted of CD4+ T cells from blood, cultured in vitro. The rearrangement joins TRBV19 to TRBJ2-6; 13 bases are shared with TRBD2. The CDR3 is CASTTSGGSTGANVLTF. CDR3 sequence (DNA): TGTGCCAGCACGACTAGCGGGGGGTCGACAGGGGCCAACGTCCTGACTTTC. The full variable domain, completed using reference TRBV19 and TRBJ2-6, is DGGITQSPKYLFRKEGQNVTLSCEQNLNHDAMYWYRQDPGQGLRLIYYSQIVNDFQKGDIAEGYSVSREKKESFPLTVTSAQKNPTAFYLCASTTSGGSTGANVLTFGAGSRLTVL.